A single sample gave rise to the 13 T cell receptor beta chains below, sequenced in a study of blood T cell repertoires in COVID-19. Clones were read by immunoSEQ multiplex PCR, and TCRdb kept only the in-frame ones, dropping some. The sample has 130,000 to 150,000 clones; about 87% are singletons. The sequenced material came from peripheral blood. Receptor source: a woman between 45 and 65 years old with active or convalescent COVID-19.

This rearrangement joins TRBV6-6 to TRBJ2-7; 9 bases map to TRBD2. CDR1 and CDR2 (germline): MNHNY, SVGAGI (reference sequence). This CDR3 contains 14 residues. The ends lost 10 bases at V and 6 bases at J; junction bases unmatched: 13. The CDR3 coding sequence is TGTGCCACATCCCCCCCACTGACTAGCGGCGAGCAGTACTTC. Its translation: CATSPPLTSGEQYF.

CDR3: CASSWFSGETQYF. The CDR3 region has the DNA TGTGCCAGCAGCTGGTTCTCCGGGGAGACCCAGTACTTC. The J gene is TRBJ2-5, the V gene TRBV12-3 or TRBV12-4; D unclear. CDR3 size: 13 residues. V dropped 6 bases and J dropped 5 bases, with 13 bases sitting between them.

The J gene is TRBJ2-1, the V gene TRBV7-9, with TRBD1 as a possible D gene (5 bases). The CDR3 extends over 15 amino acids. The germline V gene encodes CDR1 SEHNR and CDR2 FQNEAQ (reference sequence). V was clipped by 5 bases and J by 2 bases, with 13 bases between them. CDR3 loop: CASSPKGSPYNEQFF. In DNA, the CDR3 is TGTGCCAGCAGCCCGAAGGGGTCCCCCTACAATGAGCAGTTCTTC. Filled out from reference TRBV7-9 and TRBJ2-1, the complete variable domain reads DTGVSQNPRHKITKRGQNVTFRCDPISEHNRLYWYRQTLGQGPEFLTYFQNEAQLEKSRLLSDRFSAERPKGSFSTLEIQRTEQGDSAMYLCASSPKGSPYNEQFFGPGTRLTVL.

The V gene is TRBV25-1, the J gene TRBJ2-7, with D possibly matching TRBD1 (5 bases). The germline gives CDR1 MGHDK, CDR2 SYGVNS. The CDR3 is 17 residues long. V lost 5 bases and J lost 4, with 24 bases in between. The CDR3 region is CASSPKGLPTTSYEQYF. The CDR3 DNA follows: TGTGCCAGCAGTCCTAAGGGGCTACCAACAACCTCGTACGAGCAGTACTTC.

Of note for this clone: A junction boundary mismatches the germline segment, possibly from a read error. The V call is TRBV28, the J call TRBJ2-3; D is perhaps TRBD2 (5 bases). This CDR3 contains 14 residues. Germline V gene data show CDR1 as MDHEN and CDR2 as SYDVKM. The CDR3 protein is CASSLYLASDTQYF. The CDR3 DNA reads TGTGCCAGCAGCTTATATTTAGCGTCAGATACGCAGTATTTT.

The CDR3 here is CASSSGQNNYGYTF. The CDR3 coding sequence is TGCGCCAGCAGCTCGGGACAGAATAACTATGGCTACACCTTC. V and J are TRBV5-1 and TRBJ1-2, with 7 bases matching TRBD1. The length of the CDR3 is 14 residues. Germline CDR1 and CDR2: SGHRS and YFSETQ. After removal of 3 bases from V and 1 base from J, the junction contained 3 bases not matched to a gene.

V and J are TRBV27 and TRBJ1-6; D might be TRBD1 (6 bases). The germline CDR1 and CDR2 sequences are MNHEY and SMNVEV (reference sequence). This CDR3 has 17 residues. V lost 3 bases and J 2 bases, leaving 14 bases between the germline ends. The CDR3 nucleotides are TGTGCCAGCAGTTTTAGCACCGGGACAACCTATAATTCACCCCTCCACTTT. Protein sequence: CASSFSTGTTYNSPLHF.

The chain has TRBV18 and TRBJ2-1; 8 bases map to TRBD2. CDR3 length: 16 residues. J gave up 5 bases and V 4 bases, and 10 bases lay outside the gene matches. CDR1 KGHSH and CDR2 LQKENI come from the germline V gene. The CDR3, as DNA: TGTGCCAGCTCACTCCGTGATAGCGGGGTAAACAATGAGCAGTTCTTC. It specifies CASSLRDSGVNNEQFF.

The gene calls are TRBV3-1 (or the pseudogene TRBV3-2) and TRBJ2-5, with 8 bases fitting TRBD2. Germline V CDR1 and CDR2: LGHDT, YNNKEL (reference sequence). The CDR3 is 16 amino acids. With 1 base clipped from V and 1 base from J, the junction kept 5 bases outside the gene matches. The DNA for the CDR3 is TGTGCCAGCAGCCAAGCCGGGAGGGGACCCCAAGAGACCCAGTACTTC. It is translated as CASSQAGRGPQETQYF.

This chain links TRBV7-2 with TRBJ1-5; the match to TRBD1 covers 7 bases. CDR1 is SGHTA, CDR2 FQGNSA, per germline. The CDR3 is 15 residues long. V gave up 1 base and J gave up 1 base; unmatched junction bases: 1. The CDR3: CASSLGQGSNQPQHF. CDR3 coding DNA: TGTGCCAGCAGCTTAGGACAGGGAAGCAATCAGCCCCAGCATTTT.

The V gene is TRBV6-5, the J gene TRBJ2-7, with 10 bases identical to TRBD1. The germline V gene encodes CDR1 MNHEY and CDR2 SVGAGI. CDR3 length equals 14 residues. V was pared by 6 bases and J by 4 bases, with 6 bases of the junction left unmatched. The CDR3 here is CASSTRQGAYEQYF. Here the CDR3 DNA reads TGTGCCAGCAGCACCCGACAGGGGGCGTACGAGCAGTACTTC.

A single count supports this clone. The rearrangement uses TRBV9 and TRBJ1-2; 9 bases are shared with TRBD1. The germline V gene has CDR1 SGDLS and CDR2 YYNGEE. The length of the CDR3 is 13 residues. The J segment lost 5 bases and the V segment lost 3 bases, leaving 2 bases of the junction unmatched. The CDR3 nucleotides are TGTGCCAGCAGCGGGACAGGGGCATATGGCTACACCTTC. It encodes CASSGTGAYGYTF. The full variable domain, with the rest looked up from reference TRBV9 and TRBJ1-2, is DSGVTQTPKHLITATGQRVTLRCSPRSGDLSVYWYQQSLDQGLQFLIQYYNGEERAKGNILERFSAQQFPDLHSELNLSSLELGDSALYFCASSGTGAYGYTFGSGTRLTVV.

The V and J genes are TRBV19 and TRBJ2-6; D possibly corresponds to TRBD2 (6 bases). Germline V gene sequence: CDR1 LNHDA, CDR2 SQIVND (reference sequence). The CDR3 covers 14 residues. The V end lost 5 bases, the J end lost 4 bases, and 9 bases lay between the germline ends. Written as DNA, the CDR3 is TGTGCCAGTAGTGGGGGACTGGGGGCCAACGTCCTGACTTTC. Encoded protein: CASSGGLGANVLTF.